This T cell receptor beta chain was obtained from a study of Graves' ophthalmopathy and Graves' hyperthyroidism. For the study at large: Calling hyperthyroidism stable required that no ophthalmopathy show up within 18 months of follow-up. Whole-study findings and limits: The model predicted progression of ophthalmopathy with a sensitivity of roughly 65%, and its specificity was 72% to 80%. Most expanded thyroid clonotypes above 0.001 frequency also appeared in blood. With about 86% sensitivity and around 80% specificity, a 13-signature model separated ophthalmopathy from stable hyperthyroidism.

RNA transcripts provided the template for amplifying TCR beta CDR3 regions. Amplification began with first-round RT-PCR using HTBI primers, then second-round multiplex PCR was performed. TCRdb redid the calling of the multiplex PCR reads with MiXCR, one entry per CDR3 protein. Among some 1.1 million distinct CDR3 sequences listed, about 38% were seen once. The CDR3 is 16 amino acids. The germline CDR1 and CDR2 sequences are LGHNA and YNFKEQ. Between the trimmed V and J ends, which lost 0 bases and 7 bases, there was a span of 18 bases. Concerning this clonotype: Its specificity is not known.

The chain uses TRBV4-2 and TRBJ1-2; D uncertain. The TCR originated in an adult man with Graves' hyperthyroidism. Sequencing was performed on peripheral blood or thyroid tissue (not recorded which). The chain's CDR3 is CASSQEPGSALVGYTF. The CDR3 DNA is TGTGCCAGCAGCCAAGAACCCGGGTCCGCTTTGGTTGGCTACACCTTC.